Following are 8 T cell receptor beta chains from one sample sequenced in a study of T cells in Graves' hyperthyroidism and ophthalmopathy. Amplified TCR beta CDR3 regions derived from RNA transcripts. HTBI primers were used for first-round RT-PCR of the TCR CDR3. TCRdb ran MiXCR on the multiplex PCR reads and lists one entry per CDR3 protein. Seen here are hundreds of thousands of distinct CDR3 sequences, roughly 14% observed once, and the top ten hold around 4.5%. Sample: blood. These receptors all come from a middle-aged woman with Graves' ophthalmopathy.

In its sample, this clonotype was seen many times. The genes are TRBV6-5 and TRBJ2-7; D is uncertain. The CDR3 runs to 13 residues. Germline V lookup: CDR1 MNHEY, CDR2 SVGAGI. The V end lost 3 bases, the J end lost 5 bases, and 11 bases lay between the germline ends. CDR3 DNA: TGTGCCAGCAGTTATAGGGCCGGAGACGAGCAGTACTTC. This translates into CASSYRAGDEQYF.

In this sample, this clonotype turned up many times. The chain uses TRBV29-1 and TRBJ1-1; possible D gene TRBD1, 5 bases. CDR3 length: 17 residues. Trimming removed 6 bases from V and 0 bases from J, with 23 bases in between. The V gene's germline CDR1 is SQVTM and CDR2 ANQGSEA. CDR3 DNA: TGCAGCGTCGACAAGTGGGGTGTGGGGCAAATGAACACTGAAGCTTTCTTT. Its translation: CSVDKWGVGQMNTEAFF.

CDR3 protein: CASSPTYYPETQYF. DNA of the CDR3: TGTGCCAGCAGTCCCACTTATTATCCCGAGACCCAGTACTTC. The chain joins TRBV2 to TRBJ2-5; no definite D call. The germline V gene has CDR1 SNHLY and CDR2 FYNNEI. The ends were cut back, 5 bases at V and 5 bases at J, with 15 bases in the middle. This CDR3 comprises 14 residues.

This clonotype showed up many times. The V and J genes are TRBV27 and TRBJ1-1, with D possibly matching TRBD1 (5 bases). CDR1 and CDR2 (germline): MNHEY, SMNVEV (reference sequence). The V gene lost 0 bases and the J gene lost 4 bases, with 15 bases spanning the gap. The CDR3 length is 16 residues. The DNA for the CDR3 is TGTGCCAGCAGTTTATCGAGGGGAGGCGGTGTCACTGAAGCTTTCTTT. Translation gives CASSLSRGGGVTEAFF.

This clonotype was counted many times. The rearrangement joins TRBV12-3 or TRBV12-4 to TRBJ2-7; 7 nucleotides align to TRBD1. The CDR3 has 14 residues. The trim removed 5 bases at V and 1 base at J, leaving 5 bases unmatched. This CDR3 is CASSKRQGSYEQYF. CDR3 DNA: TGTGCCAGCAGTAAAAGACAGGGTTCCTACGAGCAGTACTTC.

At least ten counts were recorded for this clonotype. V and J are TRBV6-1 and TRBJ2-7; TRBD2 might be the D (6 bases). V shed 8 bases and J shed 2 bases, with 19 bases lying between them. The CDR3 runs 15 residues. The germline CDR1 and CDR2 sequences are MNHNS and SASEGT. CDR3 sequence (DNA): TGTGCCAGCGGGGAATGGGAACGGAGGGCCTACGAGCAGTACTTC. It specifies CASGEWERRAYEQYF.

This clonotype came up many times. The genes are TRBV4-3 and TRBJ1-2; perhaps TRBD1 as D (5 bases). CDR3 length: 15 residues. Germline loops: CDR1 LGHNA, CDR2 YSLEER. Between the trimmed V and J ends, which lost 0 bases and 1 base, there was a span of 9 bases. CDR3 sequence reads: CASSQDRGGNYGYTF. For the CDR3, the DNA is TGCGCCAGCAGCCAAGATCGGGGCGGTAACTATGGCTACACCTTC.

This clonotype was counted many times. The chain uses TRBV19 and TRBJ1-2, with 9 bases matching TRBD1. With V trimmed by 5 bases and J by 3 bases, 19 bases remained unmatched. Per germline, CDR1 LNHDA and CDR2 SQIVND (reference sequence). The CDR3 spans 19 residues. The CDR3 spells CASSRWGAGQGLKHYGYTF. CDR3 nucleotide sequence: TGTGCCAGTAGTCGATGGGGAGCGGGACAGGGATTGAAGCACTATGGCTACACCTTC. The full variable domain, in which reference TRBV19 and TRBJ1-2 provide the parts outside the CDR3, is DGGITQSPKYLFRKEGQNVTLSCEQNLNHDAMYWYRQDPGQGLRLIYYSQIVNDFQKGDIAEGYSVSREKKESFPLTVTSAQKNPTAFYLCASSRWGAGQGLKHYGYTFGSGTRLTVV.